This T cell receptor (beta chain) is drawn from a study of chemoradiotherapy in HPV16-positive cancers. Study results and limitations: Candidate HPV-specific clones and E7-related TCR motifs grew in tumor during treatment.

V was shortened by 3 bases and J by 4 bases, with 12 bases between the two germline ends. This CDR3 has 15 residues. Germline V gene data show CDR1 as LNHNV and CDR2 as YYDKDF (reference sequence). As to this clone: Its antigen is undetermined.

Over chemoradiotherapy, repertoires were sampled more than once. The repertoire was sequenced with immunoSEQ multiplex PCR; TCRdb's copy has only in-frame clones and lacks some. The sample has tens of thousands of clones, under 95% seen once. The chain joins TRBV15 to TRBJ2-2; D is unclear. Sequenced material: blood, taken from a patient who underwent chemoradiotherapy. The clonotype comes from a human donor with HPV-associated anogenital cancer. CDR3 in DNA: TGTGCCACCAGCAGTAGCCCTAGGAGCACCGGGGAGCTGTTTTTT. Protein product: CATSSSPRSTGELFF.